This entry describes one TCR beta chain. The target antigen is unknown. The data belong to a study of persistence of HIV-infected CD4 T cells. Turning to the study itself: Donors were ART-treated; their CMV- and Gag-responding CD4+ T cells were isolated.

The V end was cut by 0 bases, the J end by 7 bases, with 13 bases between. The CDR3 has 14 residues. Germline lookup yields CDR1 SGHDT and CDR2 YYEEEE. This was the immunoSEQ version 4 assay in survey mode. TCRdb's table, derived via immunoSEQ multiplex PCR, lists solely in-frame clones and lacks some. The sample includes about 33,000 clones, 82% of them seen just once. Cells were stimulated with CMV-infected fibroblast lysates at roughly 10 ug/mL. Sorted nonresponding memory CD4+ T cells were CD40L-negative, CD69-negative, CD45RO-high. Findings and caveats of the study: Rare CMV-responding cells carrying HIV-1 proviruses were not analyzed separately for TCR. Compared with CD3/CD28-stimulated cells, CMV- and Gag-responding cells showed lower TCRbeta richness.

The starting material was CD4+ T cells sorted from PBMCs after approximately 19-hour stimulation, obtained from a patient who received antiretroviral therapy. The chain links TRBV5-6 to TRBJ1-2; D not resolved. The source of this sequence is an adult woman with HIV who was CMV-seropositive. The CDR3 loop reads CASSLGLGVGGYTF. DNA for the CDR3: TGTGCCAGCAGCTTGGGCTTGGGAGTGGGTGGCTACACCTTC.